This T cell receptor (beta chain) stems from a study of CD8 T cells in Susac syndrome. It was with random hexamers that 0.5 to 1 ug RNA was reverse transcribed. MiXCR, run by TCRdb on the immunoSEQ multiplex PCR reads, gives a single entry per CDR3 protein. This sample carries 200,000 or so distinct CDR3 sequences, just under 95% of them seen once, and the ten largest clones take around 0.16%. CDR3 size: 18 residues. After removal of 0 bases from V and 3 bases from J, the junction contained 9 bases not matched to a gene. Germline V gene sequence: CDR1 MGHRA, CDR2 YSYEKL. Source material: CD8+ T cells from PBMCs. The sequence came from a human donor with Susac syndrome. The chain joins TRBV4-1 to TRBJ2-5, with 11 bases aligning to TRBD2. CDR3 in DNA: TGCGCCAGCAGCCAAGATAAGCCTAGCGGGGGGAAAGAAGAGACCCAGTACTTC. Encoded protein: CASSQDKPSGGKEETQYF.